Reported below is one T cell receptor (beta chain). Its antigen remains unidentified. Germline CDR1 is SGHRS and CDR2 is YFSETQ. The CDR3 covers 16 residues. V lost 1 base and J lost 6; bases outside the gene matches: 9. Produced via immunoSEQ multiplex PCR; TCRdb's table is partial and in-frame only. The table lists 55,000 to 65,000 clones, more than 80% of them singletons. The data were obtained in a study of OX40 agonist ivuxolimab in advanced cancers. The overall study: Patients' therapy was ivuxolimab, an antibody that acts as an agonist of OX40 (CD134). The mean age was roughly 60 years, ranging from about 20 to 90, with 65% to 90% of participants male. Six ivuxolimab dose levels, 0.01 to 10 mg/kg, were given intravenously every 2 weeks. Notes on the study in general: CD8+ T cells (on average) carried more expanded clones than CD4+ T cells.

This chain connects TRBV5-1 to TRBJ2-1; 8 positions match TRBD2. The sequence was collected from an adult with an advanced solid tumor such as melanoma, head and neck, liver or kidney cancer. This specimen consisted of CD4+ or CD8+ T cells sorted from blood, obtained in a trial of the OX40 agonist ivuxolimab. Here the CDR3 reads CASSLFGGRSSNEQFF. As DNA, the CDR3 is TGCGCCAGCAGCTTGTTTGGCGGGAGGTCTAGCAATGAGCAGTTCTTC. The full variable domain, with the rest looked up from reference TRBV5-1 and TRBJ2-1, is KAGVTQTPRYLIKTRGQQVTLSCSPISGHRSVSWYQQTPGQGLQFLFEYFSETQRNKGNFPGRFSGRQFSNSRSEMNVSTLELGDSALYLCASSLFGGRSSNEQFFGPGTRLTVL.